This T cell receptor beta chain appears in the sequencing data of a study of OX40 agonist ivuxolimab in advanced cancers. Overall study context: Patients were treated with intravenous ivuxolimab, dosed at 0.01 to 10 mg/kg and infused every 2 weeks. The study reported partial responses in three patients: one hepatocellular carcinoma, two cutaneous melanoma.

Some clones are missing from TCRdb's copy, which holds only in-frame ones; the method was immunoSEQ multiplex PCR. This table holds several thousand clones, around 90% found once. This TCR came from an adult with an advanced solid tumor such as melanoma, head and neck, liver or kidney cancer. The sample here was CD4+ or CD8+ T cells sorted from blood, taken in a trial of the OX40 agonist ivuxolimab.

In nucleotides, the CDR3 is TGTGCCAGCAGTTCCATGACAGGGGGAGGTCAGCCCCAGCATTTT. It specifies CASSSMTGGGQPQHF. The rearrangement joins TRBV6-6 to TRBJ1-5, with 9 bases aligning to TRBD1. The V and J ends lost 4 bases and 6 bases, in that order; junction bases with no gene match: 7. CDR3 length equals 15 residues. The germline CDR1 and CDR2 sequences are MNHNY and SVGAGI (reference sequence).